These 20 T cell receptor beta chains originate from one sample sequenced in a study of blood T cells in healthy people across ages. Using a J-beta primer mix together with a sample-barcoded 5' primer, a second PCR was run for roughly 7 to 12 cycles. TCRdb reprocessed the 5' RACE reads via MiXCR and lists one record per CDR3 protein. The repertoire has about 930,000 distinct CDR3 sequences, approximately 32% of them found once; the top ten carry 10%. These data also featured in a second study, about T cells of mothers and their children.

Source material: blood. The source of these receptors is a woman between 35 and 50 years old in good health.

The chain combines TRBV5-1 with TRBJ1-3; D ambiguous. Germline V gene lookup returns CDR1 SGHRS and CDR2 YFSETQ. The CDR3 runs to 15 residues. V was cut by 1 base and J by 0 bases, with 8 bases left in between. CDR3 amino acids: CASSLWSVSGNTIYF. Here the CDR3 DNA reads TGCGCCAGCAGCTTGTGGTCAGTCTCTGGAAACACCATATATTTT.

This clonotype was counted between two and nine times. The chain recombines TRBV6-1 with TRBJ1-1; D perhaps matches TRBD1 (5 bases). Trimming cost V 7 bases and J 0 bases, with 9 bases left between them. The germline gives CDR1 MNHNS, CDR2 SASEGT. The CDR3 consists of 13 residues. The CDR3 region is CASKGHMNTEAFF. The CDR3 coding sequence is TGTGCCAGCAAAGGACACATGAACACTGAAGCTTTCTTT.

This clonotype showed up just a few times. The J gene is TRBJ2-5, the V gene TRBV5-1, with 9 bases lining up with TRBD1. V shed 0 bases and J 4 bases; nucleotides not matched to a gene: 4. Germline V gene sequence: CDR1 SGHRS, CDR2 YFSETQ. The CDR3 contains 15 residues. CDR3 region: CASSLGTGEAETQYF. The CDR3, as DNA: TGCGCCAGCAGCTTGGGGACAGGGGAGGCAGAGACCCAGTACTTC.

The sample holds one count of this clonotype. This likely comes from a read error, as the CDR3 has no conserved phenylalanine or tryptophan at its end. The chain couples TRBV12-3 or TRBV12-4 to TRBJ1-1, with D possibly matching TRBD1 (6 bases). Trimming pared 2 bases from V and 4 bases from J, leaving 20 bases between. The CDR3 totals 17 residues. The CDR3 DNA is TGTGCCAGCAGTTTAAGGTCAGGGGTACTACGGAGCACTGAAGCTTTCCTT. Translation: CASSLRSGVLRSTEAFL.

This chain uses TRBV12-3 or TRBV12-4 with TRBJ1-2; TRBD1 aligns across 8 bases. The CDR3 covers 13 residues. Germline trimming cut 7 bases from V and 5 bases from J; bases unmatched to any gene: 6. CDR3 loop: CASTGTGGYGYTF. DNA of the CDR3: TGTGCCAGCACCGGGACAGGAGGGTATGGCTACACCTTC.

This clonotype was seen at least ten times. The chain employs TRBV28 and TRBJ2-7; D might be TRBD1 (5 bases). There are 13 residues in the CDR3. V was trimmed by 6 bases and J by 4 bases, leaving 13 bases between them. Per the germline V gene, CDR1 is MDHEN and CDR2 is SYDVKM. CDR3: CASRQGVWYEQYF. In DNA form, the CDR3 reads TGTGCCAGCAGGCAGGGCGTTTGGTACGAGCAGTACTTC.

The chain recombines TRBV7-3 with TRBJ2-2; 7 bases fit TRBD1. From germline, CDR1 is SGHTA and CDR2 FQGTGA. V lost 6 bases, J lost 9 bases, and 13 bases stayed unmatched. The length of the CDR3 is 15 residues. The CDR3 protein is CASSLDRSSSRELFF. Here the CDR3 DNA reads TGTGCCAGCAGTTTGGACAGGTCATCAAGCAGGGAGCTGTTTTTT.

This clonotype showed up just a few times. The chain links TRBV9 to TRBJ2-3, with TRBD2 identical over 7 bases. This CDR3 region has 16 residues. With 1 base clipped from V and 2 bases from J, the junction kept 7 bases outside the gene matches. The germline CDR1 and CDR2 sequences are SGDLS and YYNGEE. CDR3 region: CASSVTAGTLTDTQYF. The CDR3 nucleotides read TGTGCCAGCAGCGTAACAGCGGGGACCCTCACAGATACGCAGTATTTT.

This clonotype was detected many times. The chain carries TRBV7-3 and TRBJ2-1; D is perhaps TRBD1 (5 bases). Trimming shortened V by 5 bases and J by 3 bases, and 14 bases separated the two germline ends. This CDR3 is 15 amino acids long. CDR1 and CDR2 from the germline V gene are SGHTA and FQGTGA. The CDR3 sequence: CASSPATGLYNEQFF. CDR3 bases: TGTGCCAGCAGCCCCGCAACAGGCCTCTACAATGAGCAGTTCTTC. The whole variable domain, filled in from reference TRBV7-3 and TRBJ2-1, reads GAGVSQTPSNKVTEKGKYVELRCDPISGHTALYWYRQSLGQGPEFLIYFQGTGAADDSGLPNDRFFAVRPEGSVSTLKIQRTERGDSAVYLCASSPATGLYNEQFFGPGTRLTVL.

The chain is built from TRBV4-3 and TRBJ2-7; D may be TRBD1 (5 bases). The V end lost 0 bases, the J end lost 1 base, and 31 bases lay between the germline ends. The CDR3 totals 22 residues. Germline values: CDR1 LGHNA, CDR2 YSLEER. DNA for the CDR3: TGCGCCAGCAGCCAAGAACCAGGGATAACACACCCAATTCTAATGCGTTCCTACGAGCAGTACTTC. The encoded protein is CASSQEPGITHPILMRSYEQYF.

This clonotype has a count of ten or more. The CDR3 DNA reads as TGTGCCAGCAGCGATTCCTTAGTGTATGAGCAGTTCTTC. Its translation: CASSDSLVYEQFF. V usage is TRBV6-2 or TRBV6-3 and J usage is TRBJ2-1; no firm D call. The CDR3 consists of 13 residues. Germline-derived CDR1 and CDR2 are MNHEY and SVGEGT. V dropped 6 bases and J dropped 8 bases, with 14 bases sitting between them.

This clonotype was seen only a few times. The chain links TRBV20-1 to TRBJ1-5; no reliable D call. The germline CDR1 and CDR2 sequences are DFQATT and SNEGSKA (reference sequence). Trimming shortened V by 3 bases and J by 2 bases, and 14 bases separated the two germline ends. The CDR3 length is 15 residues. The CDR3 DNA follows: TGCAGTGCTAGCCAGGCAGCCAACGGCAATCAGCCCCAGCATTTT. Residues: CSASQAANGNQPQHF.

The rearrangement joins TRBV4-1 to TRBJ1-2, with D uncertain. Germline V lookup: CDR1 MGHRA, CDR2 YSYEKL. Trimming left V 0 bases short and J 3 bases short, with 5 bases between. CDR3 length: 13 residues. CDR3 region: CASSQEAYYGYTF. The CDR3, as DNA: TGCGCCAGCAGCCAAGAGGCCTACTATGGCTACACCTTC.

This clonotype has a handful of counts. Sequence at one end of the junction differs from germline and may be a read error. V is TRBV20-1 and J is TRBJ2-7, with 11 bases identical to TRBD1. Germline-derived CDR1 and CDR2 are DFQATT and SNEGSKA (reference sequence). The CDR3 has 15 amino acids. The DNA for the CDR3 is TGCAGTGCTCAACCCGGGACAGGGGGAGCGTACGGGCAGTACTTC. This translates into CSAQPGTGGAYGQYF.

A remark on this clonotype: One end of the junction varies from germline; a read error may be responsible. The genes are TRBV27 and TRBJ2-2; 11 bases are a match to TRBD2. CDR3 size: 15 residues. CDR1 and CDR2 (germline): MNHEY, SMNVEV (reference sequence). The CDR3 nucleotides read TGTGCCGGCAGTTTGGGGACTAGCGGTATCGGGGAGCTGTTTTTT. Its translation is CAGSLGTSGIGELFF.

In its sample, this clonotype was seen a few times. The chain combines TRBV6-2 or TRBV6-3 with TRBJ1-2; possibly TRBD1 for D (5 bases). The length of the CDR3 is 14 residues. Trimming stripped 6 bases from V and 2 bases from J, with 13 bases between. Germline CDR1 is MNHEY and CDR2 is SVGEGT. CDR3 nucleotide sequence: TGTGCCAGCAGGAAGGGGACCGGAAACTATGGCTACACCTTC. It yields the protein CASRKGTGNYGYTF.

Concerning this clonotype: This may come from a read error, since a much larger clone is one base off. The chain carries TRBV20-1 and TRBJ2-4, with D perhaps TRBD1 or TRBD2 (5 bases each). Per the germline V gene, CDR1 is DFQATT and CDR2 is SNEGSKA (reference sequence). The CDR3 spans 18 residues. Trimming took off 4 bases at V and 13 bases at J, with 35 bases between the two ends. CDR3 coding DNA: TGCAGTGCTACCCCGCCCGGGGCGCATAGAACTTTCTACAATGAGCAGTACTTC. Translation gives CSATPPGAHRTFYNEQYF.

The chain carries TRBV28 and TRBJ2-7, with TRBD1 matching over 7 bases. The end of the DNA fits TRBJ2-5 better, so the J call may be wrong. CDR3 length: 14 residues. Germline V gene lookup returns CDR1 MDHEN and CDR2 SYDVKM. CDR3 DNA sequence: TGTGCCAGCAGTAGCGACAGGGTTCGGGAGACCCAGTACTTC. This codes for CASSSDRVRETQYF.

This clonotype was seen repeatedly, ten times or more. The V gene is TRBV7-2, the J gene TRBJ2-6, with no clear D. CDR1 is SGHTA and CDR2 is FQGNSA in the germline V gene. This CDR3 comprises 15 residues. The V gene lost 5 bases and the J gene lost 2 bases, with 10 bases spanning the gap. The CDR3 spells CASSLQVAGANVLTF. CDR3 nucleotide sequence: TGTGCCAGCAGCCTCCAGGTGGCTGGGGCCAACGTCCTGACTTTC.

V usage is TRBV29-1 and J usage is TRBJ1-1; TRBD1 matches at 8 bases. Germline V gene lookup returns CDR1 SQVTM and CDR2 ANQGSEA. This CDR3 contains 18 residues. The trim removed 4 bases at V and 4 bases at J, leaving 20 bases unmatched. Here the CDR3 DNA reads TGCAGCGTTGGTGTAGTGTGGTACCAGGGGGCGTCTGGCACTGAAGCTTTCTTT. This sequence encodes CSVGVVWYQGASGTEAFF.